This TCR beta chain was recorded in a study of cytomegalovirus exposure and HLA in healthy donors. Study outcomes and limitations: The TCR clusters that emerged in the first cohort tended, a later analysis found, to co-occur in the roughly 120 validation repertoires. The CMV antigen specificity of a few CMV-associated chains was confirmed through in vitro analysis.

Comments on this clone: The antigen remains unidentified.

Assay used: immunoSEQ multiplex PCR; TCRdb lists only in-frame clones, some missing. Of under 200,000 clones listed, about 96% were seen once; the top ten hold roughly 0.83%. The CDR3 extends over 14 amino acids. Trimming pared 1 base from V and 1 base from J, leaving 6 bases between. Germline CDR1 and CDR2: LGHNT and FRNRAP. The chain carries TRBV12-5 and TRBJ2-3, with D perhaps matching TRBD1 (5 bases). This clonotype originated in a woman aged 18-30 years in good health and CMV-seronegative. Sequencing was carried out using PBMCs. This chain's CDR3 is CASGLGRGTDTQYF. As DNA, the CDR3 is TGTGCTAGTGGTTTGGGCAGGGGCACAGATACGCAGTATTTT.